Shown below are 23 T cell receptor beta chains from a single sample sequenced in a study of human T cells and chemical hapten exposure. Time point denoted: pre-sensitization, week 0. The treatment denotes: therapeutic diphenylcyclopropenone sensitization with weekly scalp DPC. TCRdb called the RACE reads again in MiXCR, with one record for every CDR3 protein. The sample holds 240,000 or so distinct CDR3 sequences, approximately 8.6% seen once. The sample consisted of whole blood, taken in connection with sensitization to the hapten diphenylcyclopropenone (DPC). These TCRs come from a woman aged 40 to 50 with alopecia areata. Some clones in this sample may be carry-over from other donors' samples.

This clonotype has at least ten counts. This chain uses TRBV12-3 or TRBV12-4 with TRBJ1-5; D gene unclear. The CDR3 totals 13 residues. The ends were cut back, 2 bases at V and 6 bases at J, with 8 bases in the middle. For the CDR3, the DNA is TGTGCCAGCAGTTTAAGGGAAGGTCAGCCCCAGCATTTT. This sequence encodes CASSLREGQPQHF.

In this sample, this clonotype turned up a few times. The chain is built from TRBV7-2 and TRBJ2-3, with 12 bases aligning to TRBD2. J was trimmed by 5 bases and V by 3 bases; bases with no gene match: 12. CDR1 SGHTA and CDR2 FQGNSA come from the germline V gene. CDR3 length: 18 residues. The CDR3 DNA follows: TGTGCCAGCAGCTTCCACGGACTAGCGGGACGGAGGAAAGATACGCAGTATTTT. Its protein is CASSFHGLAGRRKDTQYF.

The chain joins TRBV7-2 to TRBJ1-2; a possible D gene is TRBD1 (5 bases). The CDR3 contains 15 residues. Germline V lookup: CDR1 SGHTA, CDR2 FQGNSA. Trimming shortened V by 2 bases and J by 8 bases, and 18 bases separated the two germline ends. The CDR3 loop is CASSLRQIGARGYTF. CDR3 nucleotides: TGTGCCAGCAGCTTAAGGCAAATCGGGGCACGGGGCTACACCTTC.

The sample holds a few counts of this clonotype. This chain uses TRBV6-6 with TRBJ2-7, with D possibly being TRBD2 (6 bases). The germline V gene has CDR1 MNHNY and CDR2 SVGAGI (reference sequence). V lost 4 bases and J lost 3, with 13 bases in between. This CDR3 spans 14 amino acids. The CDR3 region is CASSSPGLVYEQYF. The DNA of the CDR3 is TGTGCCAGCAGTTCCCCGGGACTTGTCTACGAGCAGTACTTC.

This chain uses TRBV11-2 with TRBJ2-3; TRBD1 matches 7 bases. This CDR3 has 13 residues. Germline V gene data show CDR1 as SGHAT and CDR2 as FQNNGV. With 5 bases clipped from V and 10 bases from J, the junction kept 9 bases outside the gene matches. The CDR3 DNA reads TGTGCCAGCAGCGGAAGACTACAGGGGTCGCAGTATTTT. This translates into CASSGRLQGSQYF.

The chain joins TRBV5-1 to TRBJ1-4, with D maybe TRBD1 (5 bases). The CDR3 has 15 residues. Germline V CDR1 and CDR2: SGHRS, YFSETQ. With 2 bases removed from V and 0 bases from J, the gap between germline ends came to 8 bases. The CDR3 here is CASSFGTTTNEKLFF. DNA of the CDR3: TGCGCCAGCAGCTTTGGGACTACAACTAATGAAAAACTGTTTTTT.

The genes are TRBV6-5 and TRBJ2-3; D is possibly TRBD1 (5 bases). CDR3 length: 15 amino acids. Germline V gene sequence: CDR1 MNHEY, CDR2 SVGAGI. The V end lost 1 base, the J end lost 2 bases, and 10 bases lay between the germline ends. Here the CDR3 reads CASSYYGQHTDTQYF. CDR3 coding DNA: TGTGCCAGCAGTTACTACGGACAACACACAGATACGCAGTATTTT.

This clonotype was observed a few times. The J gene is TRBJ2-3, the V gene TRBV27; 8 bases agree with TRBD1. V shed 5 bases, J shed 2 bases, and the junction held 6 bases outside the gene matches. The CDR3 length is 15 residues. CDR1 is MNHEY and CDR2 is SMNVEV in the germline V gene (reference sequence). In DNA form, the CDR3 reads TGTGCCAGCAGTAGACAGGGGATTATCACAGATACGCAGTATTTT. This translates into CASSRQGIITDTQYF.

Only a few counts were recorded for this clonotype. The rearrangement links TRBV12-3 or TRBV12-4 to TRBJ1-3; maybe TRBD1 (6 bases). The ends were cut back, 5 bases at V and 9 bases at J, with 17 bases in the middle. This CDR3 spans 14 amino acids. CDR3 in amino acids: CASSPGHGGGTIYF. For the CDR3, the DNA is TGTGCCAGCAGTCCGGGACACGGAGGGGGCACCATATATTTT.

For this clonotype: Since no conserved phenylalanine or tryptophan closes the CDR3, a read error is the likely cause. The chain uses TRBV29-1 and TRBJ2-7; the D gene is possibly TRBD2 (5 bases). Germline CDR1 is SQVTM and CDR2 is ANQGSEA. This CDR3 has 12 amino acids. V shed 7 bases and J shed 0 bases, with 10 bases lying between them. CDR3 residues: CSAGLSSYEQYS. The CDR3 bases are TGCAGCGCCGGACTGAGCTCCTACGAGCAGTACTCC.

This clonotype turned up a few times. The chain joins TRBV7-9 to TRBJ2-1; possible D gene TRBD1, 5 bases. CDR1 and CDR2 (germline): SEHNR, FQNEAQ (reference sequence). V lost 10 bases to trimming and J lost 15 bases, with 10 bases between them. The CDR3 contains 8 residues. CDR3 bases: TGTGCCACCAGAGACAGGTTCTTC. It codes for CATRDRFF.

This clonotype was seen a few times. This chain uses TRBV28 with TRBJ1-4; possibly TRBD1 for D (5 bases). Trimming cost V 1 base and J 4 bases, with 10 bases left between them. The CDR3 spans 15 residues. Germline loops: CDR1 MDHEN, CDR2 SYDVKM. In nucleotides, the CDR3 is TGTGCCAGCAGTTTATCGGGGACCAGTAATGAAAAACTGTTTTTT. Protein: CASSLSGTSNEKLFF.

The chain carries TRBV4-2 and TRBJ1-5; unclear D gene. CDR3 size: 16 residues. Germline CDR1 reads LGHNA; CDR2 reads YNFKEQ. Trimming cost V 1 base and J 6 bases, with 16 bases left between them. This chain's CDR3 is CASSQGLVGFPQPQHF. CDR3 bases: TGTGCCAGCAGCCAAGGGTTGGTCGGGTTCCCTCAGCCCCAGCATTTT.

The chain has TRBV7-2 and TRBJ2-4; 7 bases agree with TRBD1. Germline V gene lookup returns CDR1 SGHTA and CDR2 FQGNSA. The CDR3 is 18 amino acids. Germline trimming cut 6 bases from V and 0 bases from J; bases unmatched to any gene: 14. The CDR3 sequence: CASRGWGTDQIAKNIQYF. CDR3 in DNA: TGTGCCAGCAGGGGCTGGGGGACAGATCAAATAGCCAAAAACATTCAGTACTTC.

The chain recombines TRBV6-1 with TRBJ2-3; the D gene is possibly TRBD2 (5 bases). CDR1 and CDR2 from the germline V gene are MNHNS and SASEGT. CDR3 length: 14 amino acids. Trimming took off 8 bases at V and 5 bases at J, with 17 bases between the two ends. The CDR3 bases are TGTGCCAGCGGGAGCCGGGGTGGAGGAGATACGCAGTATTTT. Amino acids: CASGSRGGGDTQYF.

This clonotype was observed many times. One junction end does not reproduce the germline sequence, and a read error may be involved. This rearrangement joins TRBV7-8 to TRBJ2-2, with D unclear. The CDR3 is 14 residues long. CDR1 and CDR2 (germline): SGHVS, FQNEAQ. CDR3 DNA: TGTGCCAACAGCTTCGCAAGCCCCACCGGGGAGCTGTTTTTT. Translating it yields CANSFASPTGELFF.

This clonotype was observed a few times. The chain has TRBV28 and TRBJ2-7, with D possibly matching TRBD1 (6 bases). With 5 bases removed from V and 7 bases from J, the gap between germline ends came to 21 bases. This CDR3 region has 15 residues. Germline values: CDR1 MDHEN, CDR2 SYDVKM. DNA of the CDR3: TGTGCCAGCAGTCCCGGGTCGTCCTCGAGGGGGGAGCAGTACTTC. Amino acids: CASSPGSSSRGEQYF.

The CDR3 DNA is TGTGCCAGCAGCTTAGAGCCAGGGGGCAACACTGAAGCTTTCTTT. This encodes CASSLEPGGNTEAFF. The chain employs TRBV11-2 and TRBJ1-1; 8 nucleotides match TRBD1. V lost 0 bases to trimming and J lost 2 bases; unmatched junction nucleotides: 2. The CDR3 contains 15 residues. The germline V gene has CDR1 SGHAT and CDR2 FQNNGV.

This clonotype was counted at least ten times. V and J are TRBV28 and TRBJ1-6, with D uncertain. CDR1 and CDR2 from the germline V gene are MDHEN and SYDVKM. Between the trimmed V and J ends, which lost 1 base and 7 bases, there was a span of 14 bases. The CDR3 loop spans 16 amino acids. The CDR3 nucleotides are TGTGCCAGCAGTTTATTCTCGGGAGGGCGGAATTCACCCCTCCACTTT. Protein: CASSLFSGGRNSPLHF.

The rearrangement uses TRBV5-6 and TRBJ2-3, with D maybe TRBD2 (5 bases). The CDR3 sequence is 12 residues long. V was shortened by 4 bases and J by 5 bases, with 8 bases between the two germline ends. Germline V gene sequence: CDR1 SGHDT, CDR2 YYEEEE. CDR3 sequence: CASSARGDTQYF. CDR3 nucleotides: TGTGCCAGCAGCGCACGGGGAGATACGCAGTATTTT.

Only a few counts were recorded for this clonotype. The genes are TRBV6-2 or TRBV6-3 and TRBJ2-1; no clear D. Germline CDR1 and CDR2: MNHEY and SVGEGT. This CDR3 is 12 amino acids long. Trimming stripped 7 bases from V and 12 bases from J, with 16 bases between. CDR3 DNA: TGTGCCAGCACCGAGAATAGTGATTGGCAGTTCTTC. It is translated as CASTENSDWQFF.

The table lists this clonotype with a few counts. CDR3 DNA sequence: TGCAGTGCTAGAGATCGGGACACCCATCAGCCCCAGCATTTT. Its protein product is CSARDRDTHQPQHF. This rearrangement joins TRBV20-1 to TRBJ1-5, with D perhaps matching TRBD1 (6 bases). This CDR3 spans 14 amino acids. Germline lookup yields CDR1 DFQATT and CDR2 SNEGSKA (reference sequence). Trimming shortened V by 0 bases and J by 5 bases, and 11 bases separated the two germline ends.

The V gene is TRBV7-6, the J gene TRBJ2-5, with 7 bases aligning to TRBD1. The V segment lost 4 bases and the J segment 1 base; nucleotides outside the gene matches: 3. The CDR3 sequence is 14 residues long. The germline V gene encodes CDR1 SGHVS and CDR2 FNYEAQ. DNA of the CDR3: TGTGCCAGCAGCTCGACAGGGATCCAAGAGACCCAGTACTTC. Translating it yields CASSSTGIQETQYF.